The source of this T cell receptor (beta chain) is a study of Ad26.COV2.S vaccination and SARS-CoV-2 variants. Study-wide results and caveats: Those who received vaccine or placebo ended up with similar non-spike TCR breadth. Responses of spike-specific T cells (both CD8+ and CD4+) reportedly showed substantial breadth after vaccination.

This CDR3 contains 16 residues. The V gene's germline CDR1 is KGHSH and CDR2 LQKENI. V was trimmed by 5 bases and J by 8 bases, leaving 19 bases between them. Sequencing was performed with immunoSEQ multiplex PCR; in TCRdb, only in-frame clones are kept and a portion is missing. The table includes some 290,000 clones, 86% detected once. This clone was seen a few times. As yet, its antigen is unknown. Treatment reported: 19 received Ad26.COV2.S at low or high dose, single or two shots; 5 received placebo; per-sample allocation not given. The study sampled participants on day 63 after the first vaccine or placebo injection.

This material consisted of peripheral blood, taken in a trial of Ad26.COV2.S vaccine versus placebo. This receptor was identified in a person between 18 and 59 years old who received the Ad26.COV2.S COVID-19 vaccine or a placebo. The V and J genes are TRBV18 and TRBJ1-6, with TRBD1 as a possible D gene (5 bases). In nucleotides, the CDR3 is TGTGCCAGCTCATCACGACAGACGTATAGTGATTCACCCCTCCACTTT. Amino acid sequence: CASSSRQTYSDSPLHF. Combining the CDR3 with reference TRBV18 and TRBJ1-6 gives the whole variable domain NAGVMQNPRHLVRRRGQEARLRCSPMKGHSHVYWYRQLPEEGLKFMVYLQKENIIDESGMPKERFSAEFPKEGPSILRIQQVVRGDSAAYFCASSSRQTYSDSPLHFGNGTRLTVT.